A selection of T cell receptor beta chains follows, all from one sample in a study of OX40 agonist ivuxolimab in advanced cancers. TCRdb keeps only in-frame clones here, not all; method: immunoSEQ multiplex PCR. Altogether about 77,000 clones are present, 80% to 90% being singletons, with the ten largest covering 6.2%. Sample: CD4+ or CD8+ T cells sorted from blood, taken in a trial of the OX40 agonist ivuxolimab. These receptors were collected from an adult with an advanced solid tumor such as melanoma, head and neck, liver or kidney cancer. The CDR3 runs from the conserved cysteine through the conserved F or W. A D gene is named only where the DNA matches it firmly. A row's size may be missing; if present it is once, few, many or a size class.

D | J | V | size | CDR3 | DNA
- | TRBJ2-5 | TRBV5-5 | - | CASSRLEGKETQYF | TGTGCCAGCAGCCGGTTGGAGGGTAAAGAGACCCAGTACTTC
- | TRBJ1-6 | TRBV1 | - | CTSSQDVKGNNSPLHF | TGCACCAGCAGCCAAGATGTTAAAGGTAATAATTCACCCCTCCACTTT
TRBD1 | TRBJ2-7 | TRBV6-5 | - | CASSYTRGTYEQYF | TGTGCCAGCAGTTACACCAGGGGGACCTACGAGCAGTACTTC
TRBD2 | TRBJ2-5 | TRBV28 | - | CASSSSGGTQETQYF | TGTGCCAGCTCTTCTTCGGGGGGGACCCAAGAGACCCAGTACTTC
TRBD1 | TRBJ1-1 | TRBV6-5 | - | CASTDRGGTEAFF | TGTGCCAGCACCGACAGGGGAGGAACTGAAGCTTTCTTT
- | TRBJ1-6 | TRBV7-8 | - | CASSFTPGDLLHF | TGTGCCAGCAGCTTTACCCCGGGGGACCTACTCCACTTT
- | TRBJ2-2 | TRBV14 | - | CASSQVAGDTGELFF | TGTGCCAGCAGCCAAGTGGCTGGGGACACCGGGGAGCTGTTTTTT
- | TRBJ2-5 | TRBV7-6 | - | CASSLGDQYQETQYF | TGTGCCAGCAGCTTAGGGGACCAGTACCAAGAGACCCAGTACTTC
- | TRBJ2-7 | TRBV10-2 | - | CASSGAPSREQYF | TGCGCCAGCAGTGGGGCTCCGTCTCGGGAGCAGTACTTC
TRBD1 | TRBJ1-1 | TRBV19 | - | CASTRTGSVAFF | TGTGCCAGTACAAGGACAGGGAGCGTCGCTTTCTTT
- | TRBJ2-2 | TRBV23-1 | once | CASSHREAPHGRELFF | TGCGCCAGCAGTCATCGAGAAGCCCCCCATGGTCGGGAGCTGTTTTTT
- | TRBJ2-5 | TRBV5-5 | - | CASSLTGRQETQYF | TGTGCCAGCAGCTTGACGGGCAGACAAGAGACCCAGTACTTC
TRBD1 | TRBJ2-1 | TRBV5-1 | once | CASSLGADRGLYNEQFF | TGCGCCAGCAGCTTGGGAGCCGACAGGGGACTCTACAATGAGCAGTTCTTC
- | TRBJ1-6 | TRBV4-1 | - | CASSRPDGIGSPLHF | TGCGCCAGCAGCCGACCGGACGGTATCGGATCACCCCTCCACTTT
- | TRBJ2-3 | TRBV6-4 | once | CASSPRGGDTQYF | TGTGCCAGCAGTCCCCGAGGCGGAGATACGCAGTATTTT
- | TRBJ1-4 | TRBV6-1 | - | CASSVEFEKLFF | TGTGCCAGCAGTGTCGAGTTTGAAAAACTGTTTTTT
TRBD2 | TRBJ2-1 | TRBV28 | - | CASSLAGSSYNEQFF | TGTGCCAGCAGTCTAGCGGGGAGCTCCTACAATGAGCAGTTCTTC
- | TRBJ2-7 | TRBV6-4 | - | CASSDSEKGPEKEYF | TGTGCCAGCAGTGACTCGGAGAAGGGACCGGAAAAGGAGTACTTC
- | TRBJ2-5 | TRBV6-1 | - | CASSPQGGPVETQYF | TGTGCCAGCAGTCCCCAGGGGGGGCCGGTGGAGACCCAGTACTTC
- | TRBJ2-2 | TRBV18 | - | CASSPQGTGELFF | TGTGCCAGCTCACCACAGGGAACCGGGGAGCTGTTTTTT
TRBD1 | TRBJ2-3 | TRBV2 | once | CASSGIGTGLFIQYF | TGTGCCAGCAGTGGAATAGGGACAGGGCTGTTCATACAGTATTTT
- | TRBJ1-6 | TRBV25-1 | - | CASAEGVGVDSPLHF | TGTGCCAGCGCCGAGGGGGTCGGGGTGGATTCACCCCTCCACTTT